Described below is a single T cell receptor (beta chain) sequence and its context. The V and J ends lost 6 bases and 2 bases, in that order; junction bases with no gene match: 7. CDR3 length equals 14 residues. Germline loops: CDR1 MNHEY, CDR2 SVGAGI. The source of the sample is a study of PD-1 blockade in classical Hodgkin lymphoma. The time point here: cycle 4 day 1 (C4D1), after 5 to 7 weeks of nivolumab. The patients all showed relapse after autologous stem cell transplantation, while their brentuximab vedotin exposure varied. Sequenced by immunoSEQ multiplex PCR; TCRdb stores in-frame clones only, minus some. The table shows some 93,000 clones, with about 83% occurring only once.

This TCR was recovered from a human donor with classical Hodgkin lymphoma. The chain is built from TRBV6-5 and TRBJ2-7; 7 bases align to TRBD2. The source was peripheral blood mononuclear cells (PBMCs), collected before the fourth cycle of nivolumab. The CDR3 is CASSPTSVAYEQYF. CDR3 nucleotide sequence: TGTGCCAGCAGCCCCACTAGCGTGGCCTACGAGCAGTACTTC.